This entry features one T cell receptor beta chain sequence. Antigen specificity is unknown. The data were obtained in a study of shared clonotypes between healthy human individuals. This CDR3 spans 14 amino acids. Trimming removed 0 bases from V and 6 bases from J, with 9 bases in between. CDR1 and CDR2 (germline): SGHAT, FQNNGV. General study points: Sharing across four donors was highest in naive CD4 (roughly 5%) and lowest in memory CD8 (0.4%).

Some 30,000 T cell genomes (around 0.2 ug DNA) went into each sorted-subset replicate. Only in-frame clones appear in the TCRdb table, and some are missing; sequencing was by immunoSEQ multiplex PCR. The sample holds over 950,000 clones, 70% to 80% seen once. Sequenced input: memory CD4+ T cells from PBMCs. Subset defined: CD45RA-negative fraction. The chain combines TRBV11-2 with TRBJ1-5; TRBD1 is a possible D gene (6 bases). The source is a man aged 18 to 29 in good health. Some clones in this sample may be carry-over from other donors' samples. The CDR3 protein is CASSLEQGGQPQHF. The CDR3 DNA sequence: TGTGCCAGCAGCTTAGAACAGGGCGGTCAGCCCCAGCATTTT. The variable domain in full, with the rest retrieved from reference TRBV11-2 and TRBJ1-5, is EAGVAQSPRYKIIEKRQSVAFWCNPISGHATLYWYQQILGQGPKLLIQFQNNGVVDDSQLPKDRFSAERLKGVDSTLKIQPAKLEDSAVYLCASSLEQGGQPQHFGDGTRLSIL.